This TCR beta chain was identified in a study of blood T cell repertoires in COVID-19. Across the study: The study drew acute and convalescent COVID-19 samples from the United States, Italy and Spain.

This clone was found a few times. Here immunoSEQ multiplex PCR was the method, and the copy in TCRdb shows in-frame clones only, minus some. This table holds hundreds of thousands of clones, 85% to 90% found once. Participant age was roughly 18 to 90 years, and participants resided in fewer than 25 US areas. Membership in each cohort depended on participant-reported clinical history. This TCR came from a woman aged 55-75 years in a cohort exposed to, infected with or recovered from COVID-19 (not recorded which). The sample was PBMCs or T cells enriched from blood (not recorded which).

CDR3 sequence (DNA): TGTGCCAGTAGTATCGACAGCGATCAGCCCCAGCATTTT. As protein: CASSIDSDQPQHF. The V gene is TRBV19, the J gene TRBJ1-5; maybe TRBD1 (5 bases). V was shortened by 3 bases and J by 5 bases, with 8 bases between the two germline ends. The CDR3 is made up of 13 amino acids. From germline, CDR1 is LNHDA and CDR2 SQIVND (reference sequence).